A single sample gave rise to the 21 T cell receptor beta chains below, sequenced in a study of shared clonotypes between healthy human individuals. The method was immunoSEQ multiplex PCR; TCRdb's version includes in-frame clones alone and lacks a portion of them. The sample lists about 680,000 clones, roughly nine tenths occurring once. It was CD45RO-negative cells, positively selected for CCR7, that made up naive CD8 cells, with terminally differentiated effector memory CD45RA+ cells excluded. What was sequenced was naive CD8+ T cells sorted from blood. The receptor source for this set is a man aged 25 to 45 in good health.

The V and J genes are TRBV13 and TRBJ2-1; TRBD2 agrees at 10 bases. Germline V gives CDR1 PRHDT, CDR2 FYEKMQ (reference sequence). CDR3 length: 18 residues. Trimming cost V 2 bases and J 1 base; bases outside gene matches: 8. The CDR3 is CASSLPAGGPGSYNEQFF. The DNA for the CDR3 is TGTGCCAGCAGCTTACCAGCGGGAGGGCCGGGTTCCTACAATGAGCAGTTCTTC.

This clone has just one count. J is TRBJ2-1 and V is TRBV6-6, with D perhaps being TRBD1 or TRBD2 (5 bases each). The ends were cut back, 0 bases at V and 8 bases at J, with 11 bases in the middle. The CDR3 contains 14 residues. Germline values: CDR1 MNHNY, CDR2 SVGAGI (reference sequence). This CDR3 is CASSYSGPPDEQFF. For the CDR3, the DNA is TGTGCCAGCAGTTACTCGGGACCTCCCGATGAGCAGTTCTTC.

The V call is TRBV7-9, the J call TRBJ2-3, with TRBD1 identical over 10 bases. This CDR3 region has 17 residues. The germline V gene encodes CDR1 SEHNR and CDR2 FQNEAQ (reference sequence). J lost 6 bases, V lost 4 bases, and 13 bases had no gene match. CDR3 DNA: TGTGCCAGCAGCTCAAAGCCCTGGACAGGGGGTGAGGATACGCAGTATTTT. It encodes CASSSKPWTGGEDTQYF.

This clone has more than one count but fewer than ten. The chain combines TRBV15 with TRBJ1-4, with 9 bases that match TRBD1. V gave up 4 bases and J gave up 8 bases; unmatched junction bases: 5. Germline values: CDR1 LNHNV, CDR2 YYDKDF (reference sequence). This CDR3 is built from 14 residues. Here the CDR3 DNA reads TGTGCCACCAGCAATGACAGGGGGAGAGAAAAACTGTTTTTT. Translating it yields CATSNDRGREKLFF.

This clone occurred once. This rearrangement joins TRBV11-2 to TRBJ1-1; 8 nucleotides align to TRBD1. This CDR3 has 15 amino acids. V lost 2 bases and J lost 1; bases outside the gene matches: 3. The germline V gene has CDR1 SGHAT and CDR2 FQNNGV. DNA for the CDR3: TGTGCCAGCAGCTTAAACCAGGGGGCGAACACTGAAGCTTTCTTT. It specifies CASSLNQGANTEAFF. Full variable domain (missing parts from reference TRBV11-2 and TRBJ1-1): EAGVAQSPRYKIIEKRQSVAFWCNPISGHATLYWYQQILGQGPKLLIQFQNNGVVDDSQLPKDRFSAERLKGVDSTLKIQPAKLEDSAVYLCASSLNQGANTEAFFGQGTRLTVV.

The J gene is TRBJ1-2, the V gene TRBV6-1; D ambiguous. Germline V CDR1 and CDR2: MNHNS, SASEGT. V dropped 3 bases and J dropped 4 bases, with 12 bases sitting between them. The CDR3 loop spans 14 amino acids. The CDR3 DNA reads as TGTGCCAGCAGTGATTGGGATGTTATCTATGGCTACACCTTC. It translates to CASSDWDVIYGYTF.

The J gene is TRBJ1-1, the V gene TRBV7-9; D might be TRBD1 (6 bases). Germline assignment: CDR1 SEHNR and CDR2 FQNEAQ (reference sequence). The V and J ends lost 5 bases and 2 bases respectively, with 15 bases between them. There are 15 residues in the CDR3. The CDR3 loop reads CASSPNQGRNTEAFF. DNA of the CDR3: TGTGCCAGCAGCCCCAATCAGGGGCGAAACACTGAAGCTTTCTTT.

Here the CDR3 reads CASVEDYTVNEQFF. The CDR3 nucleotides are TGTGCCAGCGTGGAGGACTATACTGTCAATGAGCAGTTCTTC. This rearrangement joins TRBV2 to TRBJ2-1; D may be TRBD2 (6 bases). Germline V gene sequence: CDR1 SNHLY, CDR2 FYNNEI. This CDR3 comprises 14 residues. The V end lost 8 bases, the J end lost 6 bases, and 17 bases lay between the germline ends. Using reference TRBV2 and TRBJ2-1 for the parts outside the CDR3, the full variable domain is EPEVTQTPSHQVTQMGQEVILRCVPISNHLYFYWYRQILGQKVEFLVSFYNNEISEKSEIFDDQFSVERPDGSNFTLKIRSTKLEDSAMYFCASVEDYTVNEQFFGPGTRLTVL.

The rearrangement uses TRBV5-8 and TRBJ2-7, with D unresolved. Germline V CDR1 and CDR2: SGHTS, YDEGEE. The CDR3 extends over 12 amino acids. Trimming left V 3 bases short and J 3 bases short, with 7 bases between. Here the CDR3 DNA reads TGTGCCAGCAGCTACAACCGCTACGAGCAGTACTTC. Its protein is CASSYNRYEQYF.

The genes are TRBV19 and TRBJ2-1, with 7 bases that match TRBD2. Germline CDR1 reads LNHDA; CDR2 reads SQIVND (reference sequence). The CDR3 consists of 15 residues. With 5 bases clipped from V and 8 bases from J, the junction kept 12 bases outside the gene matches. CDR3 sequence reads: CASSRLAAPRDEQFF. DNA of the CDR3: TGTGCCAGTAGTCGGCTAGCGGCCCCCCGCGATGAGCAGTTCTTC.

The J gene is TRBJ2-7, the V gene TRBV4-3, with D perhaps matching TRBD2 (7 bases). CDR3 length equals 16 residues. CDR1 and CDR2 (germline): LGHNA, YSLEER. Between the trimmed V and J ends, which lost 0 bases and 3 bases, there was a span of 15 bases. As DNA, the CDR3 is TGCGCCAGCAGCCAAGATCTTCGGGGGGCCAGCTACGAGCAGTACTTC. It specifies CASSQDLRGASYEQYF.

This chain joins TRBV27 and TRBJ2-1, with 12 bases lining up with TRBD2. Per the germline V gene, CDR1 is MNHEY and CDR2 is SMNVEV (reference sequence). This CDR3 contains 17 residues. J gave up 4 bases and V 6 bases, and 10 bases lay outside the gene matches. In DNA form, the CDR3 reads TGTGCCAGCAGATTAGGGACTAGCGGGTCACCTTACAATGAGCAGTTCTTC. It translates to CASRLGTSGSPYNEQFF.

The chain joins TRBV2 to TRBJ2-7; 7 bases agree with TRBD1. CDR3 length: 13 residues. Germline CDR1 is SNHLY and CDR2 is FYNNEI. Trimming at V came to 11 bases and at J to 0 bases, leaving 7 bases not matched to a gene. The CDR3 nucleotides are TGTGCCGCCACAGGGGAAAACTCCTACGAGCAGTACTTC. Amino acids: CAATGENSYEQYF.

The chain uses TRBV15 and TRBJ2-5, with 8 bases aligning to TRBD2. This CDR3 comprises 15 residues. V dropped 6 bases and J dropped 2; count of bases not matched to a gene: 8. Germline assignment: CDR1 LNHNV and CDR2 YYDKDF (reference sequence). The CDR3 sequence is CATRIGAGAQETQYF. The CDR3 DNA sequence: TGTGCCACCAGGATAGGAGCGGGGGCTCAAGAGACCCAGTACTTC. Full variable domain (missing parts from reference TRBV15 and TRBJ2-5): DAMVIQNPRYQVTQFGKPVTLSCSQTLNHNVMYWYQQKSSQAPKLLFHYYDKDFNNEADTPDNFQSRRPNTSFCFLDIRSPGLGDTAMYLCATRIGAGAQETQYFGPGTRLLVL.

The chain's CDR3 is CASSYDGLAAYEQYF. The CDR3 coding sequence is TGTGCCAGCAGTTATGATGGACTAGCCGCATACGAGCAGTACTTC. The rearrangement links TRBV6-5 to TRBJ2-7; 8 positions match TRBD2. Germline V lookup: CDR1 MNHEY, CDR2 SVGAGI. V shed 3 bases, J shed 4 bases, and the junction held 8 bases outside the gene matches. This CDR3 region has 15 residues.

This chain uses TRBV7-9 with TRBJ1-4; D is ambiguous. The germline V and J ends were trimmed by 1 base and 0 bases, with 12 bases remaining between them. Germline CDR1 SEHNR, CDR2 FQNEAQ (reference sequence). The CDR3 length is 17 residues. Here the CDR3 reads CASSLELKVATNEKLFF. In nucleotides, the CDR3 is TGTGCCAGCAGCTTAGAGCTTAAGGTTGCAACTAATGAAAAACTGTTTTTT.

This clone was seen only once. This rearrangement joins TRBV30 to TRBJ1-5, with 10 positions matching TRBD1. J lost 9 bases, V lost 2 bases, and 10 bases had no gene match. Germline V gives CDR1 GTSNPN, CDR2 SVGIG (reference sequence). The CDR3 runs to 15 residues. This CDR3 reads CAWSFGTGVFVPQHF. The CDR3 DNA reads as TGTGCCTGGAGTTTCGGGACAGGGGTTTTCGTGCCCCAGCATTTT.

The gene calls are TRBV28 and TRBJ1-4; 12 nucleotides align to TRBD1. This CDR3 comprises 15 residues. V shed 4 bases and J 8 bases; nucleotides not matched to a gene: 5. The germline CDR1 and CDR2 sequences are MDHEN and SYDVKM. CDR3: CASSSPGQGAEKLFF. The DNA for the CDR3 is TGTGCCAGCAGTTCCCCGGGACAGGGGGCGGAAAAACTGTTTTTT.

The J gene is TRBJ2-1, the V gene TRBV7-9, with a tentative D call TRBD1 (6 bases). The CDR3 contains 14 residues. In germline, CDR1 is SEHNR, CDR2 FQNEAQ (reference sequence). Trimming took off 6 bases at V and 8 bases at J, with 17 bases between the two ends. CDR3 loop: CASRDSLSAHEQFF. The CDR3 bases are TGTGCCAGCAGGGACAGCCTATCCGCACATGAGCAGTTCTTC.

The V gene is TRBV6-6, the J gene TRBJ2-5; D unresolved. The germline gives CDR1 MNHNY, CDR2 SVGAGI (reference sequence). The CDR3 totals 11 residues. With 9 bases removed from V and 4 bases from J, the gap between germline ends came to 9 bases. DNA for the CDR3: TGTGCCAGTAAAAAATCAGAGACCCAGTACTTC. This gives the protein CASKKSETQYF.

The chain links TRBV11-3 to TRBJ1-1; D unresolved. The CDR3 contains 13 residues. The V and J ends lost 3 bases and 2 bases respectively, with 7 bases between them. Germline assignment: CDR1 SGHNT and CDR2 YENEEA. The CDR3 DNA reads TGTGCCAGCAGCTTTGGTCCTAACACTGAAGCTTTCTTT. This codes for CASSFGPNTEAFF.